The TCR beta chain under discussion was sequenced for a study of Ad26.COV2.S vaccination and SARS-CoV-2 variants. Study at large: Enrolled in COV1001, the donor was in the Ad26.COV2.S trial arm, which received the vaccine. Intramuscular Ad26.COV2.S doses were given once or twice, 56 days apart.

Generated by immunoSEQ multiplex PCR, the TCRdb table keeps only in-frame clones and is missing some. The table has 350,000 to 450,000 clones, about nine tenths seen once. The V and J ends lost 7 bases and 1 base respectively, with 26 bases between them. Germline assignment: CDR1 SGHDN and CDR2 FVKESK. The CDR3 sequence is 18 residues long. Comments on this clone: Antigen specificity is unknown.

Specified treatment: around 19 received Ad26.COV2.S at low or high dose, single or two shots; a few received placebo; per-sample allocation not given. The samples date from day 63 after the first vaccine or placebo injection. Study-wide findings and caveats: Vaccinees showed greater spike-specific TCR breadth than placebo recipients.

Sequenced material: peripheral blood, taken in a trial of Ad26.COV2.S vaccine versus placebo. This chain links TRBV14 with TRBJ2-7; D is perhaps TRBD2 (6 bases). The receptor's source is a person aged 18 to 59 who received the Ad26.COV2.S COVID-19 vaccine or a placebo. In DNA form, the CDR3 reads TGTGCCAGCACCCTACCTGGAGGGTGCTTCTCTAATTCCTACGAGCAGTACTTC. Protein product: CASTLPGGCFSNSYEQYF.